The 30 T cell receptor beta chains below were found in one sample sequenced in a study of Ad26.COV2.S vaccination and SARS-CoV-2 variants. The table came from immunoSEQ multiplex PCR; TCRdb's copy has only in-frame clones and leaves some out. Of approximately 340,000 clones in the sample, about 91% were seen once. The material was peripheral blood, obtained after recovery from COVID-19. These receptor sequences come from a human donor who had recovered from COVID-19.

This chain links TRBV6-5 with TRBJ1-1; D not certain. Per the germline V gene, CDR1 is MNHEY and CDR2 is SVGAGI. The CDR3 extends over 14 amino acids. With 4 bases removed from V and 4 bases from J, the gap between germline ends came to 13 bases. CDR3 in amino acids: CASSWRDRGTEAFF. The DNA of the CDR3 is TGTGCCAGCAGTTGGAGGGATCGGGGCACTGAAGCTTTCTTT.

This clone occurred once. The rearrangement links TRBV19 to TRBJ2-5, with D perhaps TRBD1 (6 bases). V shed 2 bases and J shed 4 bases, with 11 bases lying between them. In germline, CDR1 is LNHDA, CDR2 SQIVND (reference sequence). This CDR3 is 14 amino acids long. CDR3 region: CASSIRGNPETQYF. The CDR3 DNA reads TGTGCCAGTAGTATAAGGGGGAATCCAGAGACCCAGTACTTC.

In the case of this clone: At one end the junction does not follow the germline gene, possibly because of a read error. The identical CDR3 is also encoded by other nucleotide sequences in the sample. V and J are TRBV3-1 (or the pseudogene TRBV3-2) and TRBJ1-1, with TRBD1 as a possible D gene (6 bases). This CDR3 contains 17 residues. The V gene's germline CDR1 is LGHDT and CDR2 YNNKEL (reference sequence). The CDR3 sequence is CASSHVQGRGLNTEAFF. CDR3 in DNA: TGTGCCAGCAGCCATGTACAGGGTCGTGGTTTGAACACTGAAGCCTTCTTT.

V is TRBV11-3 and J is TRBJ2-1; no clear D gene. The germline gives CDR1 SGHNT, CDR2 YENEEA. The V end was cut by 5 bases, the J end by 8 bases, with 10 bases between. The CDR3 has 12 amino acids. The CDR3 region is CASSHNQDEQFF. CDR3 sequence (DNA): TGTGCCAGCAGCCACAACCAGGATGAGCAGTTCTTC.

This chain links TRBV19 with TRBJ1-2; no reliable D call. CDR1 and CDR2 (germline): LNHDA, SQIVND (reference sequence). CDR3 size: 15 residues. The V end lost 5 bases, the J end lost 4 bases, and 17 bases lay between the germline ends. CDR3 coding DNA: TGTGCCAGTAGTCCCGGTCCCGGTGGGGTCTATGGCTACACCTTC. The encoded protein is CASSPGPGGVYGYTF.

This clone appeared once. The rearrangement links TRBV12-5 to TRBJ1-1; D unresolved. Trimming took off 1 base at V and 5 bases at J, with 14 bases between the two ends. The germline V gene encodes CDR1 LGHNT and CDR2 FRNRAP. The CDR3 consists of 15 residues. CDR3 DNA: TGTGCTAGTGGTTTGGGAAGACAAACCCAGACTGAAGCTTTCTTT. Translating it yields CASGLGRQTQTEAFF.

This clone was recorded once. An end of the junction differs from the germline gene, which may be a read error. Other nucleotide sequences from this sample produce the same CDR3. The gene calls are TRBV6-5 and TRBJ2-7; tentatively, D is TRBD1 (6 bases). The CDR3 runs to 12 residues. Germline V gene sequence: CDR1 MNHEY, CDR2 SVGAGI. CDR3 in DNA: TGTGCCAGCAGCCCCACAGGGACCGAGCAATACTTC. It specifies CASSPTGTEQYF.

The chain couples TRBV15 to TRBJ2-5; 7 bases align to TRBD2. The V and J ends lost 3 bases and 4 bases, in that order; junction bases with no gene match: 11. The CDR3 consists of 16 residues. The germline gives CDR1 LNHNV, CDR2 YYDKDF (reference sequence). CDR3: CATSSRTSRVGETQYF. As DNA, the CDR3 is TGTGCCACCAGCAGTAGGACTAGTAGAGTTGGAGAGACCCAGTACTTC.

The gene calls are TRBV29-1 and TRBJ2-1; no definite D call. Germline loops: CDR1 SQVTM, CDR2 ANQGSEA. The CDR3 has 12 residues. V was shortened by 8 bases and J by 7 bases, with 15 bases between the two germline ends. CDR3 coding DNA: TGCAGCACCCCTCTTAGTGGAAATGAGCAGTTCTTC. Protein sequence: CSTPLSGNEQFF.

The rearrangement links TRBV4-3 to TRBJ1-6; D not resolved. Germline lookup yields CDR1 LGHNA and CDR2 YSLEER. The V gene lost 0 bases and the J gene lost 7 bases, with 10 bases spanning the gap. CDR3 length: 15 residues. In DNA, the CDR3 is TGCGCCAGCAGCCAAGATAGAGCGGCGAATTCACCCCTCCACTTT. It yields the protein CASSQDRAANSPLHF.

CDR3 sequence: CASGEDRVNTEAFF. Here the CDR3 DNA reads TGTGCCAGCGGGGAAGACAGGGTGAACACTGAAGCTTTCTTT. The gene calls are TRBV3-1 (or the pseudogene TRBV3-2) and TRBJ1-1; 7 positions match TRBD1. V was pared by 8 bases and J by 0 bases, with 6 bases of the junction left unmatched. This CDR3 comprises 14 residues. Germline assignment: CDR1 LGHDT and CDR2 YNNKEL (reference sequence).

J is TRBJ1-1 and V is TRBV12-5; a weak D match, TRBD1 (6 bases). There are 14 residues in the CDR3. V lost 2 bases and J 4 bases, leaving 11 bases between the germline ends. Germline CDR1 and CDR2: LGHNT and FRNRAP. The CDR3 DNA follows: TGTGCTAGTGGTTTGACACCAGGGGTCACTGAAGCTTTCTTT. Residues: CASGLTPGVTEAFF.

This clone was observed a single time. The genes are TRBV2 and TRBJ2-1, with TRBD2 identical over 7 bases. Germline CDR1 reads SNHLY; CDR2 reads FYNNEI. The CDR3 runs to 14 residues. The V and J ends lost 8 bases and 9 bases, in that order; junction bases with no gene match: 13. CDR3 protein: CASVFGGITTEQFF. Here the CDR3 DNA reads TGTGCCAGCGTTTTCGGGGGGATAACAACTGAGCAGTTCTTC.

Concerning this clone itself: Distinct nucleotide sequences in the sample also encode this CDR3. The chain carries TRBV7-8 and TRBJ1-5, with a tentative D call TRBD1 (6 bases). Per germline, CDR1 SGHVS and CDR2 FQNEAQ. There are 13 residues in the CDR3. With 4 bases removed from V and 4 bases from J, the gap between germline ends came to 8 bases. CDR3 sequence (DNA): TGTGCCAGCAGCTCTGACAGGAATCAGCCCCAGCATTTT. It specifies CASSSDRNQPQHF.

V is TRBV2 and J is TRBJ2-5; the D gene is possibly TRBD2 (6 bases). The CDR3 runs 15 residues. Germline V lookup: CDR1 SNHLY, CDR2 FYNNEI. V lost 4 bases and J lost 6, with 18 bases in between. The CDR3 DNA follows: TGTGCCAGCAGTGCAGGCGGGGCCCTGCTGAAGACCCAGTACTTC. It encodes CASSAGGALLKTQYF. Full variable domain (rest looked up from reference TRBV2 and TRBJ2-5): EPEVTQTPSHQVTQMGQEVILRCVPISNHLYFYWYRQILGQKVEFLVSFYNNEISEKSEIFDDQFSVERPDGSNFTLKIRSTKLEDSAMYFCASSAGGALLKTQYFGPGTRLLVL.

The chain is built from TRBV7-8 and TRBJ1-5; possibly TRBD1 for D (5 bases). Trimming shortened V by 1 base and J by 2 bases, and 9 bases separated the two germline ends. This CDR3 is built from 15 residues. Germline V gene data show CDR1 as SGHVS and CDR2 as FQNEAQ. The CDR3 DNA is TGTGCCAGCAGCTTAGAGGGACGGGGCAATCAGCCCCAGCATTTT. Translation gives CASSLEGRGNQPQHF.

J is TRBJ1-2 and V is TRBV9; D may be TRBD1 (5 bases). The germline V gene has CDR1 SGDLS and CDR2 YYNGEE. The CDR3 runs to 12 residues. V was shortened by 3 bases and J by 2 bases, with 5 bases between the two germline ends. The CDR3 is CASSGGNYGYTF. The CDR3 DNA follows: TGTGCCAGCAGCGGGGGGAACTATGGCTACACCTTC. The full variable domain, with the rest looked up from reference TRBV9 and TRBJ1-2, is DSGVTQTPKHLITATGQRVTLRCSPRSGDLSVYWYQQSLDQGLQFLIQYYNGEERAKGNILERFSAQQFPDLHSELNLSSLELGDSALYFCASSGGNYGYTFGSGTRLTVV.

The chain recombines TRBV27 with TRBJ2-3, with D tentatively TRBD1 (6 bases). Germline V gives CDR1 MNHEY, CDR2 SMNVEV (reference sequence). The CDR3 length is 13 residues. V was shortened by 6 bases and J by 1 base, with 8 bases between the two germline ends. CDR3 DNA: TGTGCCAGCAGCCGACAGGGCACAGATACGCAGTATTTT. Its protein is CASSRQGTDTQYF.

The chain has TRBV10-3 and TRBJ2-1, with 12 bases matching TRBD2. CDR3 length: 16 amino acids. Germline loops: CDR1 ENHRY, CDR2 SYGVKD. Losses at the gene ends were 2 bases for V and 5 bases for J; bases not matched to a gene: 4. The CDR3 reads CAISEGLAGTNNEQFF. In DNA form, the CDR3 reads TGTGCCATCAGTGAGGGACTAGCGGGGACTAACAATGAGCAGTTCTTC.

The CDR3 spells CASSLIAGGTDTQYF. In DNA, the CDR3 is TGTGCCAGCAGCCTTATAGCGGGGGGGACAGATACGCAGTATTTT. The chain joins TRBV7-3 to TRBJ2-3, with 11 nucleotides matching TRBD2. The trim removed 5 bases at V and 3 bases at J, leaving 4 bases unmatched. CDR1 is SGHTA, CDR2 FQGTGA, per germline. CDR3 length: 15 residues.

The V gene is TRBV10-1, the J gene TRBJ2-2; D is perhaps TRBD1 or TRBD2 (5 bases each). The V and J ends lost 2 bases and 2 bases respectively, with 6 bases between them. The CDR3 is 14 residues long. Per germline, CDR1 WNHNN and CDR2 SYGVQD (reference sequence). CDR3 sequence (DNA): TGCGCCAGCAGTGAGGGGGGTAACACCGGGGAGCTGTTTTTT. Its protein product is CASSEGGNTGELFF.

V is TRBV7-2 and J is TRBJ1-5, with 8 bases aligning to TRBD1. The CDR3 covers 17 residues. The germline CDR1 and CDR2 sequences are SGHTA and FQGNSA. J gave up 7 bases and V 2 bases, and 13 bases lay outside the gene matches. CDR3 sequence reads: CASSLRDRGQGAQPQHF. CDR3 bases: TGTGCCAGCAGCTTAAGGGACCGTGGGCAGGGGGCCCAGCCCCAGCATTTT.

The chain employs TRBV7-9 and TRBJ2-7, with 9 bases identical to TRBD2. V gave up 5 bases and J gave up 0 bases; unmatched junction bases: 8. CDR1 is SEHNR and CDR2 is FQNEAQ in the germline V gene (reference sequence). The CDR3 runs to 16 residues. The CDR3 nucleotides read TGTGCCAGCAGCGACCCGACTAGCGGCCTCTCCTACGAGCAGTACTTC. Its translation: CASSDPTSGLSYEQYF.

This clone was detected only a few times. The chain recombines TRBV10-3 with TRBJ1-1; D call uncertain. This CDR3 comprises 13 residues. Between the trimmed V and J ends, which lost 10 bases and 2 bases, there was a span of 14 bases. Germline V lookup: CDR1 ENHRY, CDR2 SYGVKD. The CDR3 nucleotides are TGTGCCACCTCTGGGCGACTAAACACTGAAGCTTTCTTT. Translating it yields CATSGRLNTEAFF.

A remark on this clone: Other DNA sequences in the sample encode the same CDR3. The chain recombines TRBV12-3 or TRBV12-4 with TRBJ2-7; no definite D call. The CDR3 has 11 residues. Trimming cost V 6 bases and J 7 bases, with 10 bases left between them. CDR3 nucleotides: TGTGCCAGCAGCTTGGGTGGGGAGCAGTACTTC. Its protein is CASSLGGEQYF.

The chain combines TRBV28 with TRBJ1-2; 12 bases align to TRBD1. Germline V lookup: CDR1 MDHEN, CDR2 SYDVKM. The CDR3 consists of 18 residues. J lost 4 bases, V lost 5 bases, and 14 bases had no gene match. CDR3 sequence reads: CASSPLGTGGAWGYGYTF. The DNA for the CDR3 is TGTGCCAGCAGTCCCCTCGGGACAGGGGGCGCTTGGGGCTATGGCTACACCTTC.

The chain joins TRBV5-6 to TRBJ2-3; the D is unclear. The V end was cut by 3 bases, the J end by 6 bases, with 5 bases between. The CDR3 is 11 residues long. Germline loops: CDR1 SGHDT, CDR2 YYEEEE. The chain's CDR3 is CASSYRDTQYF. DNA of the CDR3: TGTGCCAGCAGCTACCGGGATACGCAGTATTTT.

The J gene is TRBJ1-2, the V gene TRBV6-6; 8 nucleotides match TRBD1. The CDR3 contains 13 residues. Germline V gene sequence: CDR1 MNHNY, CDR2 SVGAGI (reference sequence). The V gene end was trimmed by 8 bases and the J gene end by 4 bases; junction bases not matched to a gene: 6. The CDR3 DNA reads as TGTGCCAGCGGACCAGGGGGCGCCTATGGCTACACCTTC. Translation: CASGPGGAYGYTF.

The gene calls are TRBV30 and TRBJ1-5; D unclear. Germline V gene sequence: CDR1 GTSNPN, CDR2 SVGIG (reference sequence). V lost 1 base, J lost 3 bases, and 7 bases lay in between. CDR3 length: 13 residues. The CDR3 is CAWSDHTNQPQHF. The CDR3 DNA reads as TGTGCCTGGAGTGACCACACCAATCAGCCCCAGCATTTT.

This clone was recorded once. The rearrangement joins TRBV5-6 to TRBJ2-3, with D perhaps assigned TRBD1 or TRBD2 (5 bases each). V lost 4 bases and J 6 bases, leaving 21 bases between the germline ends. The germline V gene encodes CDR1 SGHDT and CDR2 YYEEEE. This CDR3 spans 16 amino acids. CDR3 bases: TGTGCCAGCAGCCAATACGGGGCTCCCCGAAGGGATACGCAGTATTTT. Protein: CASSQYGAPRRDTQYF.